The 22 T cell receptor beta chains reported below all come from one sample, sequenced in a study of blood T cells in healthy people across ages. With a J-beta primer mix and a sample-barcoded 5' primer, a second PCR ran 7 to 11 cycles. One entry per CDR3 protein results from TCRdb running MiXCR on the 5' RACE reads. The sample gives around 520,000 distinct CDR3 sequences, about 27% of which show up once; approximately 3.5% is in the top ten. In addition, the sample was reused for a study of T cells of mothers and their children.

The sample was blood. Receptors originate from a boy aged 2 to 10 in good health.

This clonotype occurred a few times. The chain combines TRBV24-1 with TRBJ1-6; no reliable D call. CDR1 is KGHDR and CDR2 is SFDVKD in the germline V gene. This CDR3 comprises 12 residues. The V end lost 5 bases, the J end lost 8 bases, and 6 bases lay between the germline ends. The CDR3 bases are TGTGCCACCAGTGCCGGAGATTCACCCCTCCACTTT. This translates into CATSAGDSPLHF.

This clonotype was seen only a few times. CDR3 nucleotides: TGTGCCAGCAGCTCCCAGTGGGGCGAGCAGTACTTC. Translation gives CASSSQWGEQYF. The V call is TRBV11-1, the J call TRBJ2-7; the D is unclear. The V end lost 4 bases, the J end lost 6 bases, and 10 bases lay between the germline ends. Germline-derived CDR1 and CDR2 are SGHAT and FQDESV (reference sequence). CDR3 length equals 12 residues.

This clonotype was observed a handful of times. The gene calls are TRBV20-1 and TRBJ2-7; 11 nucleotides line up with TRBD2. V trimming: 6 bases; J trimming: 2 bases; junction bases outside the gene matches: 9. The CDR3 runs 15 residues. Germline CDR1 is DFQATT and CDR2 is SNEGSKA (reference sequence). DNA for the CDR3: TGCAGTGCAAACCTAGCGGGGGGCTTCCCCTACGAGCAGTACTTC. Residues: CSANLAGGFPYEQYF.

The chain links TRBV20-1 to TRBJ1-2; D is possibly TRBD1 (5 bases). This CDR3 spans 14 amino acids. V was trimmed by 6 bases and J by 5 bases, leaving 19 bases between them. CDR1 and CDR2 from the germline V gene are DFQATT and SNEGSKA (reference sequence). CDR3: CSAFLGPEGYGYTF. The DNA of the CDR3 is TGCAGTGCCTTCCTGGGCCCGGAGGGGTATGGCTACACCTTC.

This sequence joins TRBV6-5 and TRBJ2-5; no reliable D call. The J call may be incorrect, as the DNA end agrees better with TRBJ2-7. The CDR3 runs 15 residues. CDR1 is MNHEY and CDR2 is SVGAGI in the germline V gene. In DNA, the CDR3 is TGTGCCAGCAGTTACTCGCGCCTAGTAGGCCACGAGCAGTACTTC. It translates to CASSYSRLVGHEQYF.

This clonotype has just a few counts. The genes are TRBV27 and TRBJ2-5; a weak D match, TRBD1 (6 bases). The DNA matches TRBJ2-1 better at its end, which makes the J call doubtful. Germline values: CDR1 MNHEY, CDR2 SMNVEV (reference sequence). The CDR3 length is 14 residues. The DNA for the CDR3 is TGTGCCAGCAGTTTACAACAGGGACGGTTGGAGCAGTTCTTC. Protein product: CASSLQQGRLEQFF.

The rearrangement uses TRBV12-3 or TRBV12-4 and TRBJ2-5; no clear D gene. The last part of the DNA fits TRBJ2-1 better; the J call may be wrong. CDR3 length equals 12 residues. The CDR3 protein is CASSASLNEQFF. The CDR3 DNA follows: TGTGCCAGCAGTGCCTCTTTGAATGAGCAGTTCTTC.

This clonotype was recorded a few times. The chain combines TRBV20-1 with TRBJ1-1; D call uncertain. Germline lookup yields CDR1 DFQATT and CDR2 SNEGSKA (reference sequence). The ends were cut back, 3 bases at V and 0 bases at J, with 8 bases in the middle. The CDR3 runs 13 residues. In nucleotides, the CDR3 is TGCAGTGCTAGTGGTCTCATGAACACTGAAGCTTTCTTT. This encodes CSASGLMNTEAFF.

The V gene is TRBV7-2, the J gene TRBJ2-1; the match to TRBD1 covers 10 bases. Germline trimming cut 6 bases from V and 3 bases from J; bases unmatched to any gene: 5. This CDR3 comprises 15 residues. CDR1 is SGHTA and CDR2 is FQGNSA in the germline V gene. This chain's CDR3 is CASSQGQGIYNEQFF. In DNA form, the CDR3 reads TGTGCCAGCAGTCAGGGACAGGGGATCTACAATGAGCAGTTCTTC.

The chain uses TRBV20-1 and TRBJ1-1; D not resolved. This CDR3 spans 14 amino acids. Trimming pared 4 bases from V and 3 bases from J, leaving 15 bases between. Germline V gene sequence: CDR1 DFQATT, CDR2 SNEGSKA (reference sequence). CDR3 sequence (DNA): TGCAGTGCTAAGGTGACGGGAGGTCACACTGAAGCTTTCTTT. It specifies CSAKVTGGHTEAFF.

This clonotype was seen only a few times. The V call is TRBV7-8, the J call TRBJ2-1; no firm D call. V lost 0 bases, J lost 1 base, and 16 bases lay in between. Germline-derived CDR1 and CDR2 are SGHVS and FQNEAQ. This CDR3 has 18 amino acids. In nucleotides, the CDR3 is TGTGCCAGCAGCTTAGCCGGCCTTTACTTGAGATCCTACAATGAGCAGTTCTTC. Its protein is CASSLAGLYLRSYNEQFF.

This clonotype has just a few counts. The chain is built from TRBV9 and TRBJ2-7; D perhaps matches TRBD2 (5 bases). There are 14 residues in the CDR3. V lost 4 bases to trimming and J lost 1 base, with 12 bases between them. Germline V CDR1 and CDR2: SGDLS, YYNGEE. CDR3 nucleotide sequence: TGTGCCAGCAGCTGGGAGAGGGAATCCTACGAGCAGTACTTC. This translates into CASSWERESYEQYF.

The chain recombines TRBV20-1 with TRBJ2-5; TRBD2 matches 7 bases. The CDR3 is made up of 14 amino acids. The V gene end was trimmed by 6 bases and the J gene end by 4 bases; junction bases not matched to a gene: 11. Germline assignment: CDR1 DFQATT and CDR2 SNEGSKA (reference sequence). The CDR3 nucleotides are TGCAGTGCCAGACGCGGGAGTTTAAGAGAGACCCAGTACTTC. Translating gives CSARRGSLRETQYF.

CDR3: CSARDQKLAGDTQYF. The CDR3 DNA is TGCAGTGCTAGAGATCAAAAACTAGCGGGAGATACGCAGTATTTT. V gene TRBV20-1 combines with J gene TRBJ2-3; 9 positions agree with TRBD2. With 0 bases clipped from V and 5 bases from J, the junction kept 6 bases outside the gene matches. The CDR3 consists of 15 residues. Per the germline V gene, CDR1 is DFQATT and CDR2 is SNEGSKA (reference sequence).

The chain has TRBV3-1 and TRBJ2-3; weak D call: TRBD1 (5 bases). The CDR3 covers 12 residues. Germline V gives CDR1 LGHDT, CDR2 YNNKEL (reference sequence). V was pared by 6 bases and J by 2 bases, with 6 bases between. The CDR3 nucleotides are TGTGCCAGCAGAGGGGACACAGATACGCAGTATTTT. It is translated as CASRGDTDTQYF.

This chain links TRBV7-8 with TRBJ1-1, with D uncertain. V lost 3 bases and J 0 bases, leaving 11 bases between the germline ends. Germline-derived CDR1 and CDR2 are SGHVS and FQNEAQ. The length of the CDR3 is 15 residues. The CDR3 DNA sequence: TGTGCCAGCAGCTTCCGGGAATCCCTGAACACTGAAGCTTTCTTT. It specifies CASSFRESLNTEAFF.

This clonotype was found a few times. This chain links TRBV6-1 with TRBJ2-5, with 7 bases lining up with TRBD1. V lost 6 bases to trimming and J lost 0 bases; unmatched junction nucleotides: 10. Germline CDR1 is MNHNS and CDR2 is SASEGT. The CDR3 has 16 residues. The DNA for the CDR3 is TGTGCCAGCAGCCCCCCACCCGGGACAGACCAAGAGACCCAGTACTTC. Residues: CASSPPPGTDQETQYF.

The chain has TRBV7-9 and TRBJ2-5; perhaps TRBD1 as D (6 bases). In germline, CDR1 is SEHNR, CDR2 FQNEAQ (reference sequence). The CDR3 runs 13 residues. V was shortened by 3 bases and J by 3 bases, with 8 bases between the two germline ends. The CDR3 spells CASSFRTEETQYF. The CDR3 coding sequence is TGTGCCAGCAGCTTCCGGACAGAAGAGACCCAGTACTTC. The full variable domain, its missing parts supplied by reference TRBV7-9 and TRBJ2-5, is DTGVSQNPRHKITKRGQNVTFRCDPISEHNRLYWYRQTLGQGPEFLTYFQNEAQLEKSRLLSDRFSAERPKGSFSTLEIQRTEQGDSAMYLCASSFRTEETQYFGPGTRLLVL.

This chain connects TRBV12-5 to TRBJ1-2, with D possibly matching TRBD1 (5 bases). Germline assignment: CDR1 LGHNT and CDR2 FRNRAP. The CDR3 sequence is 14 residues long. V lost 5 bases, J lost 0 bases, and 10 bases lay in between. CDR3 loop: CASGLSGANYGYTF. CDR3 coding DNA: TGTGCTAGTGGTCTCTCGGGGGCTAACTATGGCTACACCTTC.

The chain has TRBV27 and TRBJ2-2, with 10 bases identical to TRBD1. Germline V lookup: CDR1 MNHEY, CDR2 SMNVEV (reference sequence). The CDR3 totals 16 residues. After removal of 6 bases from V and 6 bases from J, the junction contained 10 bases not matched to a gene. CDR3 protein: CASSDPGQGLAGELFF. The CDR3, as DNA: TGTGCCAGCAGCGACCCGGGACAGGGGTTGGCCGGGGAGCTGTTTTTT.

The chain is built from TRBV5-8 and TRBJ2-5; 13 bases fit TRBD2. The J segment lost 5 bases and the V segment lost 3 bases, leaving 7 bases of the junction unmatched. The CDR3 consists of 16 residues. Germline lookup yields CDR1 SGHTS and CDR2 YDEGEE. CDR3 coding DNA: TGTGCCAGCAGCTGGGGGACTAGCGGGACACGGGAGACCCAGTACTTC. This gives the protein CASSWGTSGTRETQYF.

V usage is TRBV6-5 and J usage is TRBJ1-4; no firm D call. The CDR3 length is 14 residues. Germline CDR1 is MNHEY and CDR2 is SVGAGI. V was shortened by 0 bases and J by 8 bases, with 10 bases between the two germline ends. CDR3 coding DNA: TGTGCCAGCAGTTACTCGGACGGGTGGGAAAAACTGTTTTTT. Its protein product is CASSYSDGWEKLFF.